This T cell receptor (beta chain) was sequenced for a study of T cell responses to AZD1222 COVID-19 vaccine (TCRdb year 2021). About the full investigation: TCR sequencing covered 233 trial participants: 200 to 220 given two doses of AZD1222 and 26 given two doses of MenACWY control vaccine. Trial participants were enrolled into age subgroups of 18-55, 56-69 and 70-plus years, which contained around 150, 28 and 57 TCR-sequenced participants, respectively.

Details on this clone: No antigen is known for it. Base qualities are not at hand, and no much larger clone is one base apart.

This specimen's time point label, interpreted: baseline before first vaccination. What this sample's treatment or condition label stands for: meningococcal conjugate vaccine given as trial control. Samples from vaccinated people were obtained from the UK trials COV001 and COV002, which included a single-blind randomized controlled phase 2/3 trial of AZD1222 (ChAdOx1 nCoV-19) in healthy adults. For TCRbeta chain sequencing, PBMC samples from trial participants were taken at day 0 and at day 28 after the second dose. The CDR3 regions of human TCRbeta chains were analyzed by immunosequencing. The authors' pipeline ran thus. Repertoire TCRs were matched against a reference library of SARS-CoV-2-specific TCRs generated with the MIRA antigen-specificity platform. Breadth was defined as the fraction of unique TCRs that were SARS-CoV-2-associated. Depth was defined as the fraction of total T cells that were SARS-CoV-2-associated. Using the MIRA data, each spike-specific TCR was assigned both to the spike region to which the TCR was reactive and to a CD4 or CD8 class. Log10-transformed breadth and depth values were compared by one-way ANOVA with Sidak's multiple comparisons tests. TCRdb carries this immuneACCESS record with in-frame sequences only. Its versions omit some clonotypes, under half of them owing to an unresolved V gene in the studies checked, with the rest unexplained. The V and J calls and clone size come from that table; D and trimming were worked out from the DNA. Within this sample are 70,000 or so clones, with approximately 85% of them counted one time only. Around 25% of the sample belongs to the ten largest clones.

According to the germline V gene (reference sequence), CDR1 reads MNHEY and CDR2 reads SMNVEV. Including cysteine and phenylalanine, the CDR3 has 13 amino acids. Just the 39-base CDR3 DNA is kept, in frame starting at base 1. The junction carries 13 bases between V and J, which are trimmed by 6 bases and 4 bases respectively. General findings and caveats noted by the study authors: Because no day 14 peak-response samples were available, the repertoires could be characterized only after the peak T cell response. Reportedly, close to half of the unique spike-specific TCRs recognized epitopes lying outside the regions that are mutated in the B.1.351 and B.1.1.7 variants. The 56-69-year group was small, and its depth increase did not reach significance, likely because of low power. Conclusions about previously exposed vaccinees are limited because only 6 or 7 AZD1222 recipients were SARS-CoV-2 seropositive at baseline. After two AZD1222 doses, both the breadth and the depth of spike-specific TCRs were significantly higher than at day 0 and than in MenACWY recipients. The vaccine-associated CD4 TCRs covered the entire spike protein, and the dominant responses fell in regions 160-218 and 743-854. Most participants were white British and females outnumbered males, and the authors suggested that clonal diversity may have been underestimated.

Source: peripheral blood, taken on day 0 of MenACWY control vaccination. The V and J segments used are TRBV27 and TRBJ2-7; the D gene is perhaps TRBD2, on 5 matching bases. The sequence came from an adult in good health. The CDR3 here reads CASSRGGFYEQYF. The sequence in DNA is TGTGCCAGCAGCCGCGGAGGTTTTTACGAGCAGTACTTC.